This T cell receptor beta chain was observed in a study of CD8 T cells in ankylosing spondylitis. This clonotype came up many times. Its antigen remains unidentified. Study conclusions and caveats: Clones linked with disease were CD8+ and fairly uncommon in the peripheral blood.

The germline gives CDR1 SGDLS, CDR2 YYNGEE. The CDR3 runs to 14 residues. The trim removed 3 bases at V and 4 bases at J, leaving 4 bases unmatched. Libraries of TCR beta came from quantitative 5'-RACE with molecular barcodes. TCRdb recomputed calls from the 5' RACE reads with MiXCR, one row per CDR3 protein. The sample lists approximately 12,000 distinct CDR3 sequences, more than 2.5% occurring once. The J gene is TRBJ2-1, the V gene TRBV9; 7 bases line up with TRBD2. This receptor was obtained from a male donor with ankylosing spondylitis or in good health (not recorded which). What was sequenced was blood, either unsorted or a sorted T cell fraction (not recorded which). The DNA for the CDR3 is TGTGCCAGCAGCGCAACGGGGGGATACAATGAGCAGTTCTTC. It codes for CASSATGGYNEQFF.